Shown below are 20 T cell receptor beta chains from a single sample sequenced in a study of CD8+ T cells in alopecia areata. The treatment: oral pan-JAK inhibitor, 5-10 mg twice daily. Sequencing used cDNA as its template, made by extracting RNA and reverse transcribing it. Profiled with immunoSEQ multiplex PCR; TCRdb holds only in-frame clones, not every one. The table records 110,000 or so clones, less than 60% of them present only once. The sample consisted of CD4+ T cells sorted from blood, taken at week 24, from a patient treated with tofacitinib. These receptors were obtained from a human donor with alopecia areata.

About this clone itself: At the DNA level, this CDR3 is encoded by other sequences in the same sample as well. This sequence joins TRBV7-8 and TRBJ1-4, with D unresolved. Between the trimmed V and J ends, which lost 1 base and 3 bases, there was a span of 6 bases. The germline CDR1 and CDR2 sequences are SGHVS and FQNEAQ. The CDR3 covers 14 residues. This CDR3 is CASSLGGANEKLFF. The CDR3 DNA sequence: TGTGCCAGCAGCTTAGGGGGAGCTAATGAAAAACTGTTTTTT.

The rearrangement uses TRBV6-5 and TRBJ2-7; either TRBD1 or TRBD2 may fit D (5 bases each). Looked up from germline, CDR1 is MNHEY and CDR2 is SVGAGI. Trimming shortened V by 6 bases and J by 4 bases, and 19 bases separated the two germline ends. This CDR3 comprises 15 residues. The CDR3 nucleotides read TGTGCCAGCAGAACGAACCGGGACCGGCCGTACGAGCAGTACTTC. Encoded protein: CASRTNRDRPYEQYF.

The genes are TRBV4-3 and TRBJ2-7, with 8 nucleotides matching TRBD1. CDR3 size: 14 residues. V lost 4 bases and J lost 3; bases outside the gene matches: 5. Germline values: CDR1 LGHNA, CDR2 YSLEER. CDR3 amino acids: CASSPAGGIYEQYF. CDR3 DNA: TGCGCCAGCAGCCCGGCAGGGGGCATCTACGAGCAGTACTTC.

The rearrangement links TRBV29-1 to TRBJ2-1; D might be TRBD2 (6 bases). CDR1 is SQVTM, CDR2 ANQGSEA, per germline. This CDR3 contains 13 residues. Trimming took 3 bases from V and 5 from J, leaving 11 bases between them. In nucleotides, the CDR3 is TGCAGCGTTGAGAGGTGGGGGGACAATGAGCAGTTCTTC. It specifies CSVERWGDNEQFF.

This clone appeared a few times. The rearrangement uses TRBV27 and TRBJ2-7; tentative D call: TRBD2 (7 bases). CDR1 is MNHEY, CDR2 SMNVEV, per germline (reference sequence). The CDR3 loop spans 12 amino acids. V was cut by 2 bases and J by 6 bases, with 8 bases left in between. CDR3 DNA: TGTGCCAGCAGTTTAGGGGGGGCCGAGCAGTACTTC. This translates into CASSLGGAEQYF.

This chain joins TRBV6-1 and TRBJ2-5; weak D call: TRBD1 (6 bases). Per the germline V gene, CDR1 is MNHNS and CDR2 is SASEGT. Trimming took 7 bases from V and 5 from J, leaving 11 bases between them. This CDR3 contains 12 residues. The CDR3 loop reads CASKLQGETQYF. In DNA form, the CDR3 reads TGTGCCAGCAAACTCCAGGGGGAGACCCAGTACTTC.

This clone was detected only a few times. The chain couples TRBV7-9 to TRBJ1-3; TRBD1 matches at 7 bases. Germline V CDR1 and CDR2: SEHNR, FQNEAQ (reference sequence). The length of the CDR3 is 15 residues. Trimming took 7 bases from V and 0 from J; bases not matched to a gene: 6. The CDR3 bases are TGTGCCAGCAACACAGGGGCCGTCTCTGGAAACACCATATATTTT. This codes for CASNTGAVSGNTIYF.

The V call is TRBV4-1, the J call TRBJ1-4, with 8 bases fitting TRBD1. This CDR3 has 16 amino acids. V was pared by 4 bases and J by 7 bases, with 11 bases of the junction left unmatched. CDR1 MGHRA and CDR2 YSYEKL come from the germline V gene. CDR3 protein: CASSPLGQGSIEKLFF. CDR3 coding DNA: TGCGCCAGCAGCCCCTTAGGACAGGGTTCAATTGAAAAACTGTTTTTT.

On this clone: At the DNA level, this CDR3 is encoded by other sequences in the same sample as well. This chain uses TRBV29-1 with TRBJ1-1; unclear D gene. Trimming took off 5 bases at V and 0 bases at J, with 7 bases between the two ends. Germline V gene data show CDR1 as SQVTM and CDR2 as ANQGSEA. The CDR3 consists of 12 residues. CDR3 in DNA: TGCAGCGTTCAAGGAATGAACACTGAAGCTTTCTTT. It is translated as CSVQGMNTEAFF. The full variable domain, rest sourced from reference TRBV29-1 and TRBJ1-1, is SAVISQKPSRDICQRGTSLTIQCQVDSQVTMMFWYRQQPGQSLTLIATANQGSEATYESGFVIDKFPISRPNLTFSTLTVSNMSPEDSSIYLCSVQGMNTEAFFGQGTRLTVV.

This clone was recorded a few times. The junction shows a germline mismatch at one end, possibly a read error. The chain joins TRBV7-6 to TRBJ2-5; 9 bases match TRBD1. The CDR3 length is 14 residues. Germline V lookup: CDR1 SGHVS, CDR2 FNYEAQ. CDR3 in DNA: TGTGCCAGCAGCTTAGCGGTTACAGGGGGCGTTAATGACTTC. Translation gives CASSLAVTGGVNDF.

The chain is built from TRBV4-2 and TRBJ2-1, with TRBD2 matching over 12 bases. The germline CDR1 and CDR2 sequences are LGHNA and YNFKEQ. CDR3 length: 15 amino acids. V shed 8 bases, J shed 10 bases, and the junction held 12 bases outside the gene matches. CDR3 protein: CASSTRTSGVGEQFF. The CDR3 nucleotides are TGTGCCAGCTCTACCCGGACTAGCGGGGTTGGCGAGCAGTTCTTC.

The V call is TRBV19, the J call TRBJ2-1; 13 bases match TRBD2. CDR1 and CDR2 from the germline V gene are LNHDA and SQIVND (reference sequence). Trimming removed 4 bases from V and 6 bases from J; junction bases left unmatched: 6. The length of the CDR3 is 16 residues. This CDR3 reads CASSKVWTSGGNEQFF. The CDR3 DNA follows: TGTGCCAGTAGTAAAGTGTGGACTAGCGGGGGCAATGAGCAGTTCTTC.

This chain connects TRBV28 to TRBJ2-1, with no clear D. V was clipped by 6 bases and J by 6 bases, with 12 bases between them. The CDR3 contains 13 residues. Germline CDR1 MDHEN, CDR2 SYDVKM. The chain's CDR3 is CASRTTYGNEQFF. The DNA for the CDR3 is TGTGCCAGCAGAACAACGTACGGCAATGAGCAGTTCTTC.

This chain links TRBV27 with TRBJ1-5; no definite D call. This CDR3 has 12 amino acids. Germline V gives CDR1 MNHEY, CDR2 SMNVEV (reference sequence). V gave up 2 bases and J gave up 4 bases, with 3 bases separating them. The CDR3 reads CASSLRNQPQHF. In nucleotides, the CDR3 is TGTGCCAGCAGTTTACGGAATCAGCCCCAGCATTTT.

J is TRBJ2-5 and V is TRBV29-1; TRBD1 is a possible D gene (6 bases). The CDR3 has 12 residues. Germline CDR1 is SQVTM and CDR2 is ANQGSEA. The V and J ends lost 7 bases and 4 bases respectively, with 13 bases between them. The CDR3 coding sequence is TGCAGCGCTGCTGTGGGGGCAGAGACCCAGTACTTC. It yields the protein CSAAVGAETQYF.

The CDR3 spells CASSLDVDTQYF. The CDR3 DNA is TGTGCCAGCAGTCTCGACGTAGATACGCAGTATTTT. This chain links TRBV2 with TRBJ2-3, with D unresolved. Germline CDR1 is SNHLY and CDR2 is FYNNEI. The CDR3 totals 12 residues. V lost 5 bases, J lost 5 bases, and 8 bases lay in between.

For the CDR3, the DNA is TGTGCCAGCAGTGAGTCTCTAGGGGCCGGAGAGACCCAGTACTTC. Translated, it gives CASSESLGAGETQYF. The V gene is TRBV25-1, the J gene TRBJ2-5; perhaps TRBD1 as D (5 bases). CDR3 length: 15 residues. Per the germline V gene, CDR1 is MGHDK and CDR2 is SYGVNS. The germline V and J ends were trimmed by 3 bases and 4 bases, with 15 bases remaining between them.

This clone was recorded a few times. This sequence joins TRBV18 and TRBJ2-3; D not resolved. V lost 0 bases to trimming and J lost 0 bases, with 7 bases between them. This CDR3 spans 15 amino acids. The germline V gene encodes CDR1 KGHSH and CDR2 LQKENI. The chain's CDR3 is CASSPPSASTDTQYF. CDR3 sequence (DNA): TGTGCCAGCTCACCACCCTCCGCTAGCACAGATACGCAGTATTTT.

The chain couples TRBV30 to TRBJ1-2, with unresolved D. The CDR3 is made up of 12 amino acids. The V end lost 4 bases, the J end lost 6 bases, and 12 bases lay between the germline ends. From germline, CDR1 is GTSNPN and CDR2 SVGIG (reference sequence). The CDR3 nucleotides are TGTGCCTGGACGGACCGGCGGAATGGCTACACCTTC. Translated: CAWTDRRNGYTF.

This sequence joins TRBV2 and TRBJ2-5; 11 bases agree with TRBD1. With 10 bases clipped from V and 7 bases from J, the junction kept 8 bases outside the gene matches. Germline-derived CDR1 and CDR2 are SNHLY and FYNNEI. The CDR3 length is 13 residues. The CDR3 sequence: CATSGGQGATQYF. CDR3 bases: TGTGCCACCTCGGGCGGACAGGGGGCGACCCAGTACTTC.